This T cell receptor (beta chain) is drawn from a study of blood T cell repertoires in COVID-19. CDR1 SEHNR and CDR2 FQNEAQ come from the germline V gene (reference sequence). V lost 2 bases, J lost 6 bases, and 16 bases stayed unmatched. The CDR3 runs 19 residues. Clones were sequenced by immunoSEQ multiplex PCR, and TCRdb holds only the in-frame ones, with some missing. This table has approximately 330,000 clones, approximately 86% appearing once. This receptor was taken from a woman aged 35 to 49 with acute COVID-19. The specimen was PBMCs or T cells enriched from blood (not recorded which). The chain uses TRBV7-9 and TRBJ2-3, with 11 bases matching TRBD2. As DNA, the CDR3 is TGTGCCAGCAGCTTACATTTTTCTCCGGGACTAGCGGTCCTGGATACGCAGTATTTT. Translating it yields CASSLHFSPGLAVLDTQYF.